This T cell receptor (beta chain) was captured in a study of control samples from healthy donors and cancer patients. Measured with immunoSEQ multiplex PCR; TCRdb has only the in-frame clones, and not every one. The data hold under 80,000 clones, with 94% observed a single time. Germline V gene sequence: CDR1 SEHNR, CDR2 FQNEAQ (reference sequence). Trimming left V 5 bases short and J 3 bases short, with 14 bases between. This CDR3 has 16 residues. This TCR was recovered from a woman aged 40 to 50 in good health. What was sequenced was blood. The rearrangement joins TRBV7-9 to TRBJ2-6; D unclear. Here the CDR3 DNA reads TGTGCCAGCAGCCCTTCCTTCGCTGGTGGGGCCAACGTCCTGACTTTC. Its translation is CASSPSFAGGANVLTF.